This TCR beta chain is from a study of cytomegalovirus exposure and HLA in healthy donors. Sequencing used immunoSEQ multiplex PCR; TCRdb keeps in-frame clones, though not all of them. This table has around 170,000 clones, around nine tenths appearing once. Germline V gene data show CDR1 as SEHNR and CDR2 as FQNEAQ (reference sequence). V dropped 4 bases and J dropped 5 bases, with 18 bases sitting between them. This CDR3 comprises 15 residues. V usage is TRBV7-9 and J usage is TRBJ2-7; D is uncertain. The clonotype was recovered from a young man in good health and CMV-seronegative. The sequencing sample was made of PBMCs. The CDR3: CASSSNDNHNDEQYF. The CDR3 DNA sequence: TGTGCCAGCAGCTCCAACGACAATCACAACGACGAGCAGTACTTC.